The T cell receptor (beta chain) described here comes from a study of graft-versus-host responses after intestinal transplantation. Study at large: Recipients had multivisceral, liver-intestinal, or isolated intestinal transplants. Tacrolimus and steroids were given for three to four years to all recipients after anti-thymocyte globulin induction. Study results and caveats: Marrow from the recipient contained GvH clones, some of which had appeared first in ileum or blood. Allografts from individuals with graft-donor T cell macrochimerism displayed high graft-versus-host to host-versus-graft clonal ratios.

Profiled with immunoSEQ multiplex PCR; TCRdb holds only in-frame clones, not every one. The data contain 100,000 or so clones, roughly 91% of them singletons. With respect to this clone: Antigen unknown.

The TCR comes from a human donor who was the organ donor for an intestinal transplant. The sequencing here drew on unstimulated CD4+ T cells sorted from spleen or lymph node cells, taken before transplant.

CDR3 in DNA: TGTGCCAGCAGCCAAGAGGTCGGACAGGGGGCTCGGTCACCCCTCCACTTT. Translation: CASSQEVGQGARSPLHF. The genes are TRBV4-2 and TRBJ1-6, with TRBD1 matching 11 bases. Germline V gives CDR1 LGHNA, CDR2 YNFKEQ. Unmatched junction bases numbered 8, after V lost 0 bases and J lost 10 bases. CDR3 length: 17 amino acids.